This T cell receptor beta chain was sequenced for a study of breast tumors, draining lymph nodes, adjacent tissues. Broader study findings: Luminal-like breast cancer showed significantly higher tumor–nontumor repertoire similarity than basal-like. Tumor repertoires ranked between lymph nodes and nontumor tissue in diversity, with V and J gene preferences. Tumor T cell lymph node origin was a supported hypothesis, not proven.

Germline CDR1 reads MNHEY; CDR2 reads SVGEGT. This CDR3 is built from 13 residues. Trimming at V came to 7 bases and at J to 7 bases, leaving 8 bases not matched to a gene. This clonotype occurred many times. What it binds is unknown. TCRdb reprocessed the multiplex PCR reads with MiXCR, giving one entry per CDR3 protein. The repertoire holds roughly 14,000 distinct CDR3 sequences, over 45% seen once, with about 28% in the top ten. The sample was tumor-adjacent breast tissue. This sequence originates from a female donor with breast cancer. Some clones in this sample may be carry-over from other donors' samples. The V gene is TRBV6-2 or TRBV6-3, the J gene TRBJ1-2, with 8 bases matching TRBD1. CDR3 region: CASKPGTGSGYTF. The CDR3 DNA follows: TGTGCCAGCAAACCGGGGACAGGCTCTGGCTACACCTTC.